The sequence of this TCR beta chain was determined in a study of T cells in Graves' hyperthyroidism and ophthalmopathy. Trimming at V came to 3 bases and at J to 5 bases, leaving 10 bases not matched to a gene. Germline values: CDR1 MDHEN, CDR2 SYDVKM. The CDR3 loop spans 16 amino acids. This clonotype showed up just a few times. There were TCR beta CDR3 regions amplified from RNA transcripts. TCR CDR3 underwent first-round RT-PCR with the HTBI primer set. One entry per CDR3 protein results from TCRdb running MiXCR on the multiplex PCR reads. This sample has around 290,000 distinct CDR3 sequences, with approximately 15% found just once.

This sequence joins TRBV28 and TRBJ2-5; 9 nucleotides agree with TRBD1. The sample comprised blood. This TCR was sampled from a woman aged 55-75 years with Graves' ophthalmopathy. CDR3 residues: CASSFDETGGRETQYF. DNA for the CDR3: TGTGCCAGCAGTTTTGATGAGACAGGGGGTAGGGAGACCCAGTACTTC.